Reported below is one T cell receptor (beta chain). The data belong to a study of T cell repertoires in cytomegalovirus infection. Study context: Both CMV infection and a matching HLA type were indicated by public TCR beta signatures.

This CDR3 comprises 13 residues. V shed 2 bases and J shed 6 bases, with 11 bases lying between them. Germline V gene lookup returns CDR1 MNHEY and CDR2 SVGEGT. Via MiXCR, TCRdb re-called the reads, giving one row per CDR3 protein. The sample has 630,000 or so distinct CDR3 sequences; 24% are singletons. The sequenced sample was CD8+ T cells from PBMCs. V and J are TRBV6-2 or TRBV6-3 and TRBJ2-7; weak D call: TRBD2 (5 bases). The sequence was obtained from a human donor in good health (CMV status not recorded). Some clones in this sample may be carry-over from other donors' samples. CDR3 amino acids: CASSYERLGEQYV. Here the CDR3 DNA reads TGTGCCAGCAGTTACGAGCGGTTGGGCGAGCAGTACGTC.